The 6 T cell receptor beta chains listed next were all sequenced from one sample in a study of T cells in Graves' hyperthyroidism and ophthalmopathy. The TCR beta CDR3 regions underwent amplification using RNA transcripts as the source. First-round RT-PCR with HTBI primers amplified the TCR CDR3 region. TCRdb re-called the multiplex PCR reads with MiXCR, one entry per CDR3 protein. The top ten clones hold 50% to 75% of a sample with about 250,000 distinct CDR3 sequences, over 20% of them seen once. The specimen sequenced was blood. The receptors were sampled from a man in his thirties or forties with Graves' ophthalmopathy.

This clonotype was counted many times. The chain recombines TRBV4-1 with TRBJ2-3; D uncertain. Germline CDR1 is MGHRA and CDR2 is YSYEKL. Trimming shortened V by 0 bases and J by 1 base, and 8 bases separated the two germline ends. The CDR3 has 15 amino acids. The CDR3 DNA is TGCGCCAGCAGCCAAGAGGACGTTGGCACAGATACGCAGTATTTT. It yields the protein CASSQEDVGTDTQYF.

In DNA, the CDR3 is TGTGCCAGTCTTAGTGAGGGCCACAATGAGCAGTTCTTC. It is translated as CASLSEGHNEQFF. This chain joins TRBV6-1 and TRBJ2-1, with D possibly matching TRBD2 (5 bases). The germline V gene has CDR1 MNHNS and CDR2 SASEGT. Trimming stripped 9 bases from V and 5 bases from J, with 14 bases between. The CDR3 has 13 residues.

V usage is TRBV3-1 and J usage is TRBJ2-5; 14 nucleotides agree with TRBD2. Trimming removed 4 bases from V and 5 bases from J; junction bases left unmatched: 6. Germline-derived CDR1 and CDR2 are LGHDT and YNNKEL (reference sequence). The CDR3 is made up of 16 amino acids. In DNA, the CDR3 is TGTGCCAGCAGCCCAGGGACTAGCGGGAGCAGGGAGACCCAGTACTTC. Amino acid sequence: CASSPGTSGSRETQYF.

This clonotype was recorded many times. The J gene is TRBJ1-5, the V gene TRBV5-1, with D perhaps TRBD1 (6 bases). This CDR3 region has 16 residues. Germline V gene sequence: CDR1 SGHRS, CDR2 YFSETQ. V lost 0 bases and J lost 3, with 13 bases in between. The CDR3 spells CASSLAPGDNNQPQHF. Written as DNA, the CDR3 is TGCGCCAGCAGCTTGGCACCCGGGGACAACAATCAGCCCCAGCATTTT.

This chain connects TRBV11-2 to TRBJ2-4; D not certain. Trimming took off 1 base at V and 15 bases at J, with 13 bases between the two ends. Germline-derived CDR1 and CDR2 are SGHAT and FQNNGV. The CDR3 length is 12 residues. CDR3 in amino acids: CASSLGPRGVYF. CDR3 sequence (DNA): TGTGCCAGCAGCTTAGGACCTCGTGGGGTGTACTTC.

The V call is TRBV27, the J call TRBJ1-1; 7 positions match TRBD1. V was pared by 6 bases and J by 0 bases, with 4 bases of the junction left unmatched. The CDR3 length is 14 residues. Germline assignment: CDR1 MNHEY and CDR2 SMNVEV (reference sequence). The CDR3 loop reads CASSAGGMNTEAFF. In DNA, the CDR3 is TGTGCCAGCAGCGCAGGGGGAATGAACACTGAAGCTTTCTTT.